The 20 T cell receptor beta chains below come from one sample, sequenced in a study of technical replicates of blood from a handful of donors. Clones were read by immunoSEQ multiplex PCR, and TCRdb kept only the in-frame ones, dropping some. The table has around 97,000 clones, 95% to 96% seen once. The sequenced material came from T cells isolated from PBMCs. The receptors derive from a human donor in good health.

The genes are TRBV18 and TRBJ2-1; 9 nucleotides align to TRBD1. Germline values: CDR1 KGHSH, CDR2 LQKENI. J was trimmed by 6 bases and V by 6 bases; bases with no gene match: 15. CDR3 length: 17 residues. The CDR3 is CASSASSGTGKSNEQFF. The CDR3 nucleotides are TGTGCCAGCTCCGCCTCCTCCGGGACAGGGAAAAGCAATGAGCAGTTCTTC.

The chain links TRBV6-1 to TRBJ2-1; 8 nucleotides agree with TRBD1. The germline CDR1 and CDR2 sequences are MNHNS and SASEGT. The CDR3 runs to 17 residues. J was trimmed by 4 bases and V by 0 bases; bases with no gene match: 8. The CDR3 reads CASSEALVGQAYNEQFF. CDR3 sequence (DNA): TGTGCCAGCAGTGAAGCGCTTGTGGGACAGGCTTACAATGAGCAGTTCTTC.

The chain employs TRBV2 and TRBJ2-3; TRBD1 matches 8 bases. This CDR3 is built from 16 residues. V gave up 3 bases and J gave up 2 bases; unmatched junction bases: 7. CDR1 is SNHLY, CDR2 FYNNEI, per germline. This CDR3 reads CASSETGAAFTDTQYF. CDR3 coding DNA: TGTGCCAGCAGTGAGACAGGGGCGGCTTTCACAGATACGCAGTATTTT.

This rearrangement joins TRBV19 to TRBJ1-5, with D tentatively TRBD1 (6 bases). Looked up from germline, CDR1 is LNHDA and CDR2 is SQIVND (reference sequence). V was shortened by 3 bases and J by 4 bases, with 13 bases between the two germline ends. CDR3 size: 15 residues. In nucleotides, the CDR3 is TGTGCCAGTAGTATTCCAGGGGCGGGTAATCAGCCCCAGCATTTT. It codes for CASSIPGAGNQPQHF.

The chain recombines TRBV19 with TRBJ1-1; no reliable D call. Between the trimmed V and J ends, which lost 0 bases and 2 bases, there was a span of 7 bases. This CDR3 is built from 14 residues. Germline V CDR1 and CDR2: LNHDA, SQIVND (reference sequence). The CDR3 spells CASSIDLSNTEAFF. The CDR3 DNA is TGTGCCAGTAGTATAGATCTATCCAACACTGAAGCTTTCTTT.

This clone was observed a single time. This chain links TRBV6-5 with TRBJ1-2, with D perhaps TRBD1 (5 bases). The CDR3 covers 14 residues. Germline CDR1 MNHEY, CDR2 SVGAGI. V shed 2 bases and J shed 4 bases, with 11 bases lying between them. The CDR3 coding sequence is TGTGCCAGCAGTTACGACAGCCTTAGCTATGGCTACACCTTC. Amino acids: CASSYDSLSYGYTF.

V gene TRBV28 combines with J gene TRBJ2-7; D is unresolved. The CDR3 extends over 11 amino acids. CDR1 is MDHEN and CDR2 is SYDVKM in the germline V gene. The V end lost 5 bases, the J end lost 4 bases, and 6 bases lay between the germline ends. The CDR3, as DNA: TGTGCCAGCAGTCAGAATTACGAGCAGTACTTC. Its protein is CASSQNYEQYF. Based on the CDR3 plus reference TRBV28 and TRBJ2-7, the full variable domain is DVKVTQSSRYLVKRTGEKVFLECVQDMDHENMFWYRQDPGLGLRLIYFSYDVKMKEKGDIPEGYSVSREKKERFSLILESASTNQTSMYLCASSQNYEQYFGPGTRLTVT.

In this sample, this clone turned up a few times. The rearrangement joins TRBV27 to TRBJ1-2; possible D gene TRBD1, 6 bases. V lost 7 bases to trimming and J lost 3 bases, with 12 bases between them. CDR1 MNHEY and CDR2 SMNVEV come from the germline V gene (reference sequence). This CDR3 contains 13 residues. DNA of the CDR3: TGTGCCAGCACCTCACAGGGTGACTATGGCTACACCTTC. Protein sequence: CASTSQGDYGYTF.

The chain joins TRBV4-3 to TRBJ2-4; a possible D gene is TRBD2 (6 bases). CDR3 length equals 17 residues. The V gene lost 0 bases and the J gene lost 8 bases, with 20 bases spanning the gap. CDR1 and CDR2 from the germline V gene are LGHNA and YSLEER. In DNA, the CDR3 is TGCGCCAGCAGCCAAGATCCCTATCAGGAGGGGCTGGACATTCAGTACTTC. Translation: CASSQDPYQEGLDIQYF.

The chain combines TRBV28 with TRBJ2-3; the match to TRBD2 covers 7 bases. V shed 3 bases, J shed 4 bases, and the junction held 13 bases outside the gene matches. Germline V gene lookup returns CDR1 MDHEN and CDR2 SYDVKM. The CDR3 is 17 amino acids. CDR3 amino acids: CASSFPTSTGDSDTQYF. In nucleotides, the CDR3 is TGTGCCAGCAGTTTCCCGACTAGCACAGGAGACTCAGATACGCAGTATTTT.

This chain uses TRBV15 with TRBJ2-1; 13 bases agree with TRBD2. The ends lost 5 bases at V and 9 bases at J; junction bases unmatched: 7. Germline assignment: CDR1 LNHNV and CDR2 YYDKDF (reference sequence). This CDR3 contains 15 residues. DNA for the CDR3: TGTGCCACCAGCCGAGGGACTAGCGGGAAGAGTGAGCAGTTCTTC. It yields the protein CATSRGTSGKSEQFF.

The rearrangement uses TRBV5-6 and TRBJ2-6, with a tentative D call TRBD1 (5 bases). The CDR3 totals 16 residues. The V end lost 3 bases, the J end lost 2 bases, and 12 bases lay between the germline ends. The V gene's germline CDR1 is SGHDT and CDR2 YYEEEE. CDR3 DNA sequence: TGTGCCAGCAGCTACCGAACGACAGCTGGGGCCAACGTCCTGACTTTC. It yields the protein CASSYRTTAGANVLTF.

This chain connects TRBV28 to TRBJ1-4; D is ambiguous. V was pared by 6 bases and J by 6 bases, with 14 bases between. CDR1 MDHEN and CDR2 SYDVKM come from the germline V gene. This CDR3 is built from 14 residues. This CDR3 reads CASSSLAFYEKLFF. CDR3 DNA sequence: TGTGCCAGCAGCTCTCTGGCCTTTTATGAAAAACTGTTTTTT.

In this sample, this clone turned up once. The chain carries TRBV7-2 and TRBJ1-5, with TRBD1 matching 10 bases. The CDR3 totals 15 residues. Germline CDR1 SGHTA, CDR2 FQGNSA. V lost 5 bases and J lost 8; bases outside the gene matches: 9. The CDR3: CASSLDRGLLEPQHF. CDR3 coding DNA: TGTGCCAGCAGCCTAGACAGGGGGCTGCTTGAGCCCCAGCATTTT.

A single count supports this clone. The rearrangement links TRBV6-1 to TRBJ2-4, with 7 nucleotides matching TRBD2. The CDR3 has 12 amino acids. The germline gives CDR1 MNHNS, CDR2 SASEGT. V was pared by 5 bases and J by 9 bases, with 4 bases of the junction left unmatched. CDR3 coding DNA: TGTGCCAGCAGTAGGGACTATTCCATTCAGTACTTC. Its protein is CASSRDYSIQYF.

The V call is TRBV13, the J call TRBJ1-2, with 7 bases fitting TRBD1. J gave up 8 bases and V 5 bases, and 11 bases lay outside the gene matches. Germline V lookup: CDR1 PRHDT, CDR2 FYEKMQ (reference sequence). The CDR3 sequence is 14 residues long. The CDR3 DNA sequence: TGTGCCAGCAGCCTAGAGACAGGGAGCGGAGGCTACACCTTC. This gives the protein CASSLETGSGGYTF.

This clone has only one observation. V is TRBV30 and J is TRBJ1-5, with 10 bases aligning to TRBD1. Trimming at V came to 2 bases and at J to 7 bases, leaving 14 bases not matched to a gene. The CDR3 has 17 amino acids. Germline CDR1 reads GTSNPN; CDR2 reads SVGIG (reference sequence). DNA of the CDR3: TGTGCCTGGAGTCGCGGAGTCGGGACAGGGGTATACCAGCCCCAGCATTTT. This translates into CAWSRGVGTGVYQPQHF. The full variable domain, in which reference TRBV30 and TRBJ1-5 provide the parts outside the CDR3, is SQTIHQWPATLVQPVGSPLSLECTVEGTSNPNLYWYRQAAGRGLQLLFYSVGIGQISSEVPQNLSASRPQDRQFILSSKKLLLSDSGFYLCAWSRGVGTGVYQPQHFGDGTRLSIL.

This sequence joins TRBV7-8 and TRBJ2-3; 10 nucleotides match TRBD2. In germline, CDR1 is SGHVS, CDR2 FQNEAQ. The CDR3 runs to 18 residues. V was pared by 7 bases and J by 0 bases, with 13 bases of the junction left unmatched. The CDR3 sequence: CASTIAFGTSVSTDTQYF. CDR3 nucleotide sequence: TGTGCCAGCACTATCGCTTTCGGGACTAGCGTAAGCACAGATACGCAGTATTTT.

This rearrangement joins TRBV6-5 to TRBJ2-3; the D gene is possibly TRBD1 (8 bases). V lost 3 bases and J lost 2, with 15 bases in between. This CDR3 region has 16 residues. Germline V gene data show CDR1 as MNHEY and CDR2 as SVGAGI. CDR3 loop: CASSYGRDRLTDTQYF. CDR3 bases: TGTGCCAGCAGTTATGGGAGGGACAGGCTCACAGATACGCAGTATTTT.

The chain carries TRBV27 and TRBJ1-4; maybe TRBD1 (6 bases). The germline gives CDR1 MNHEY, CDR2 SMNVEV (reference sequence). The length of the CDR3 is 12 residues. Trimming cost V 6 bases and J 16 bases, with 18 bases left between them. CDR3 sequence: CASREGGGPTFF. The CDR3 DNA reads TGTGCCAGCAGGGAGGGAGGGGGACCGACGTTTTTT. Full variable domain (outside the CDR3, taken from reference TRBV27 and TRBJ1-4): EAQVTQNPRYLITVTGKKLTVTCSQNMNHEYMSWYRQDPGLGLRQIYYSMNVEVTDKGDVPEGYKVSRKEKRNFPLILESPSPNQTSLYFCASREGGGPTFFGSGTQLSVL.